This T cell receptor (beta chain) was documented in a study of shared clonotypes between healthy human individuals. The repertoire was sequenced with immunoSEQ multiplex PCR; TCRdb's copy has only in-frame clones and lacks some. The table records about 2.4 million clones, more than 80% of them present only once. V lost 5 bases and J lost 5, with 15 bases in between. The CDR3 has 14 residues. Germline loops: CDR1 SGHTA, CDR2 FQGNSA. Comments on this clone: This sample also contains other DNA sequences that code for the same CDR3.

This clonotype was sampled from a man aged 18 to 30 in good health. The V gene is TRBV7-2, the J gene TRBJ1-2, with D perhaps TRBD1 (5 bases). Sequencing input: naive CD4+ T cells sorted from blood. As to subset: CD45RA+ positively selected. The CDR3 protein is CASSPLGGGYGYTF. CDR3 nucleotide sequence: TGTGCCAGCAGCCCCCTGGGGGGAGGGTATGGCTACACCTTC. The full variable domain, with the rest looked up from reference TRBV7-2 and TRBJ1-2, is GAGVSQSPSNKVTEKGKDVELRCDPISGHTALYWYRQSLGQGLEFLIYFQGNSAPDKSGLPSDRFSAERTGGSVSTLTIQRTQQEDSAVYLCASSPLGGGYGYTFGSGTRLTVV.